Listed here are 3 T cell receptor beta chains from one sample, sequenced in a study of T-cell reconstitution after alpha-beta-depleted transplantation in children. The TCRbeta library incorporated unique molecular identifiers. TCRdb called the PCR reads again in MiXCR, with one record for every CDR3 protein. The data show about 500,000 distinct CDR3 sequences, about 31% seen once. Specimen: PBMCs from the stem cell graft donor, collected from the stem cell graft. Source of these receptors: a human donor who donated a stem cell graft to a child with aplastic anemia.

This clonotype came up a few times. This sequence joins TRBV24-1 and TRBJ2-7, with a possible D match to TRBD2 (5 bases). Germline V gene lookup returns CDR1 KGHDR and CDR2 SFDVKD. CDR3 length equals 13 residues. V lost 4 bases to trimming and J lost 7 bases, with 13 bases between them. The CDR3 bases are TGTGCCACCAGTGACACCGCCCGGGGTGAGCAGTACTTC. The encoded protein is CATSDTARGEQYF.

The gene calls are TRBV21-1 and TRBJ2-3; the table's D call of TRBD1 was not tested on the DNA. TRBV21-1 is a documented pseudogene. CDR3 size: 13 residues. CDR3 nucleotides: TGTGCCACCGGGACAGGGGAACCAGATACGCAGTATTTT. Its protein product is CATGTGEPDTQYF.

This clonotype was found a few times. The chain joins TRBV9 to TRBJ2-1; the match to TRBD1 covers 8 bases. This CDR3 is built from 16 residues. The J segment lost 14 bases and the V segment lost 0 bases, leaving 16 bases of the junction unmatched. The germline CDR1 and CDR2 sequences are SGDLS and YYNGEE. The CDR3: CASSVDPGQALRWEFF. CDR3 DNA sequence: TGTGCCAGCAGCGTAGACCCGGGACAGGCTCTTAGGTGGGAGTTCTTC.